What follows is one T cell receptor (beta chain) and its context. These data originate in a study of T cell changes during pregnancy in multiple sclerosis. Clones were sequenced by immunoSEQ multiplex PCR, and TCRdb holds only the in-frame ones, with some missing. The table includes roughly 38,000 clones, roughly 89% detected once. This TCR derives from a female donor in good health, enrolled as a control in a pregnancy study. The specimen comprised CD4+ T cells from peripheral blood mononuclear cells, sampled in the second trimester of pregnancy.

Here the CDR3 DNA reads TGTGCCAGTAGTGAGGGCGGGATGACGGCCCTCCACTTT. This gives the protein CASSEGGMTALHF. The V call is TRBV19, the J call TRBJ1-6; D not certain. The CDR3 contains 13 residues. Trimming left V 5 bases short and J 14 bases short, with 16 bases between. Germline CDR1 is LNHDA and CDR2 is SQIVND (reference sequence).